This T cell receptor (beta chain) was captured in a study of T cell responses to AZD1222 COVID-19 vaccine. As concerns this clone: As yet, its antigen is unknown.

Only in-frame clones appear in the TCRdb table, and some are missing; sequencing was by immunoSEQ multiplex PCR. The sample contains approximately 150,000 clones, roughly nine tenths of which appear only once. The study's findings and limits: Spike as a whole was targeted by vaccine-associated CD4 TCRs, dominant at 160-218 and 743-854.

The length of the CDR3 is 14 residues. Trimming took off 3 bases at V and 6 bases at J, with 16 bases between the two ends. Germline CDR1 and CDR2: DFQATT and SNEGSKA (reference sequence). Researchers grouped second doses given at about 4 or about 12 weeks into one pool. The source was peripheral blood, collected 28 days after the second AZD1222 dose. The clonotype originates from an adult who received the AZD1222 COVID-19 vaccine. The gene calls are TRBV20-1 and TRBJ2-3; D gene ambiguous. CDR3 sequence: CSASFGGPSDTQYF. Written as DNA, the CDR3 is TGCAGTGCTAGTTTTGGCGGCCCCTCGGATACGCAGTATTTT.